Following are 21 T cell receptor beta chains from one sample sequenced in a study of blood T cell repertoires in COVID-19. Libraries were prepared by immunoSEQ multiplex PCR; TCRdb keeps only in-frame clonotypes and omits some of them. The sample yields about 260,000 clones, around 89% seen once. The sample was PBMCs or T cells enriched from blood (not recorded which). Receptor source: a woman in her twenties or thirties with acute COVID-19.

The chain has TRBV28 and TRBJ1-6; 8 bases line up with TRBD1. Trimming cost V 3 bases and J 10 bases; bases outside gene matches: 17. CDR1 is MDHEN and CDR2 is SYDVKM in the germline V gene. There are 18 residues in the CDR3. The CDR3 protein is CASSFRTFRAGGFSPLHF. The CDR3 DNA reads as TGTGCCAGCAGTTTCAGGACCTTCAGGGCAGGGGGCTTCTCACCCCTCCACTTT.

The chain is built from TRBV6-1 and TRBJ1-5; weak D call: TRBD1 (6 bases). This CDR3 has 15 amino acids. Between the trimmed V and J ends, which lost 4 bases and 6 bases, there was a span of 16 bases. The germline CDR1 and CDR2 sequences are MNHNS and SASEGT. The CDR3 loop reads CASSVILQGVQPQHF. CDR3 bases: TGTGCCAGCAGTGTAATATTACAGGGTGTTCAGCCCCAGCATTTT.

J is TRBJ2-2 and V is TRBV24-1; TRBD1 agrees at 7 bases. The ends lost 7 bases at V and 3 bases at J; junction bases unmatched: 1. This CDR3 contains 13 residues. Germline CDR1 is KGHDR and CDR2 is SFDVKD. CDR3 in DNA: TGTGCCACCAGAGACAGGGACACCGGGGAGCTGTTTTTT. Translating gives CATRDRDTGELFF.

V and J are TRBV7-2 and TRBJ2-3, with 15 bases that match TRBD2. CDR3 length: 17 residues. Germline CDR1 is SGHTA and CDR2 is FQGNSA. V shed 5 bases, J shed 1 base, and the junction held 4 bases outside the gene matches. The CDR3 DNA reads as TGTGCCAGCAGCCCCCGGACTAGCGGGAGGGGCACAGATACGCAGTATTTT. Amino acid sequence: CASSPRTSGRGTDTQYF.

CDR3 coding DNA: TGTGCCAGCAGCTTACGGGGTTCCGATACGCAGTATTTT. This translates into CASSLRGSDTQYF. The V and J genes are TRBV11-3 and TRBJ2-3, with a possible D match to TRBD2 (5 bases). Germline values: CDR1 SGHNT, CDR2 YENEEA. There are 13 residues in the CDR3. The germline V and J ends were trimmed by 2 bases and 6 bases, with 9 bases remaining between them. The variable domain in full, with the rest retrieved from reference TRBV11-3 and TRBJ2-3, is EAGVVQSPRYKIIEKKQPVAFWCNPISGHNTLYWYLQNLGQGPELLIRYENEEAVDDSQLPKDRFSAERLKGVDSTLKIQPAELGDSAVYLCASSLRGSDTQYFGPGTRLTVL.

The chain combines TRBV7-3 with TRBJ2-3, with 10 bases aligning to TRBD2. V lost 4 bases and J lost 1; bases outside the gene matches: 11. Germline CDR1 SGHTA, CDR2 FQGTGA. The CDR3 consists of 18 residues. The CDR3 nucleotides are TGTGCCAGCAGCTCCTCTAGCGGGAGCCACCCGGGCACAGATACGCAGTATTTT. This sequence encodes CASSSSSGSHPGTDTQYF.

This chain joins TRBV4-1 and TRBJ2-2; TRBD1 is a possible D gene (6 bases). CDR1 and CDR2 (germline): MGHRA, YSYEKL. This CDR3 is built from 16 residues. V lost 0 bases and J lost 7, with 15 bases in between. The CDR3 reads CASSQDGGRFGGELFF. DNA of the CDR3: TGCGCCAGCAGCCAAGATGGGGGCCGCTTCGGCGGGGAGCTGTTTTTT.

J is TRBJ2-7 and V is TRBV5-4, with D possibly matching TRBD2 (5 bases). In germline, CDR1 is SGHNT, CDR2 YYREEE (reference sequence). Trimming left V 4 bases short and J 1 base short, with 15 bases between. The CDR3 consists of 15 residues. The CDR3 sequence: CASSASWTGSYEQYF. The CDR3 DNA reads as TGTGCCAGCAGCGCCTCTTGGACTGGATCCTACGAGCAGTACTTC.

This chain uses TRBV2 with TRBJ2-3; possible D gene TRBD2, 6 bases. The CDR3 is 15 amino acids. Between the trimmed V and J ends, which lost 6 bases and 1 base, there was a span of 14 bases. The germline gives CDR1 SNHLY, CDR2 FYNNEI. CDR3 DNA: TGTGCCAGCAGGACGGAGGGCCGGGGCACAGATACGCAGTATTTT. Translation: CASRTEGRGTDTQYF.

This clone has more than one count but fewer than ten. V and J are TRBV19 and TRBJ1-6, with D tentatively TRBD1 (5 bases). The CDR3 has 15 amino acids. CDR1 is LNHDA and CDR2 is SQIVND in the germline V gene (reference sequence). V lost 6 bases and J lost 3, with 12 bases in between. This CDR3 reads CASSPYDSYNSPLHF. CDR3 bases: TGTGCCAGTAGCCCGTACGACAGCTATAATTCACCCCTCCACTTT.

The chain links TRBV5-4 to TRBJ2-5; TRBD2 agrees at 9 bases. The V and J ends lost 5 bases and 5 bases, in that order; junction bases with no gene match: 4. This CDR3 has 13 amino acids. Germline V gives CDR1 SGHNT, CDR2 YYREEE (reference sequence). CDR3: CASRGTSFETQYF. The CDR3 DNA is TGTGCCAGCAGGGGGACTAGCTTTGAGACCCAGTACTTC.

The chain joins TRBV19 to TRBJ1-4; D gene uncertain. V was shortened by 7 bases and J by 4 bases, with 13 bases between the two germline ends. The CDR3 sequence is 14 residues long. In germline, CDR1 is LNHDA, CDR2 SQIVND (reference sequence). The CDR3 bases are TGTGCCAGTAAGTCGGGGAAGCATAATGAAAAACTGTTTTTT. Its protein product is CASKSGKHNEKLFF. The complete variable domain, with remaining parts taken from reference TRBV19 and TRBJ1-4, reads DGGITQSPKYLFRKEGQNVTLSCEQNLNHDAMYWYRQDPGQGLRLIYYSQIVNDFQKGDIAEGYSVSREKKESFPLTVTSAQKNPTAFYLCASKSGKHNEKLFFGSGTQLSVL.

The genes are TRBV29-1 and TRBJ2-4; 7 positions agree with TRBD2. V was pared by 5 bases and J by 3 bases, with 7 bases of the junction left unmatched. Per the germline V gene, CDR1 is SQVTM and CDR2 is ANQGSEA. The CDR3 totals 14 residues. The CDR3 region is CSVREGLIKNIQYF. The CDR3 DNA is TGCAGCGTTAGGGAGGGGCTCATCAAAAACATTCAGTACTTC.

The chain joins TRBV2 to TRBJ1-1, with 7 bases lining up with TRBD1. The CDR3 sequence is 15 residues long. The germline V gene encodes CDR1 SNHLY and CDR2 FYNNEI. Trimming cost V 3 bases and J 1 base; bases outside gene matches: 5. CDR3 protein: CASSDGQGGNTEAFF. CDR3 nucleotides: TGTGCCAGCAGTGACGGGCAGGGGGGGAACACTGAAGCTTTCTTT. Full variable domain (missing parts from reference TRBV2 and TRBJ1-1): EPEVTQTPSHQVTQMGQEVILRCVPISNHLYFYWYRQILGQKVEFLVSFYNNEISEKSEIFDDQFSVERPDGSNFTLKIRSTKLEDSAMYFCASSDGQGGNTEAFFGQGTRLTVV.

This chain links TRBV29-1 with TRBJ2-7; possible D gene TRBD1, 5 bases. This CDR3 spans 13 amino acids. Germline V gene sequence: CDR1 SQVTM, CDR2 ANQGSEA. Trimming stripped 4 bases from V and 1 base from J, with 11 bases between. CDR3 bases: TGCAGCGTTGGTTTGGCAGGGTCCTACGAGCAGTACTTC. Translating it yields CSVGLAGSYEQYF.

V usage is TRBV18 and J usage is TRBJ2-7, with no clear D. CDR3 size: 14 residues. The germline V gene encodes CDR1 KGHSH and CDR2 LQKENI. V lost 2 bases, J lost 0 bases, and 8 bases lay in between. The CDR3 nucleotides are TGTGCCAGCTCACCAATGAGTACCTCCTACGAGCAGTACTTC. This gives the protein CASSPMSTSYEQYF.

The CDR3 here is CASSLGIGVDSPLHF. The CDR3 nucleotides are TGTGCCAGCAGCTTGGGTATAGGGGTGGATTCACCCCTCCACTTT. V gene TRBV5-4 combines with J gene TRBJ1-6, with TRBD1 as a possible D gene (5 bases). The germline V gene encodes CDR1 SGHNT and CDR2 YYREEE (reference sequence). This CDR3 region has 15 residues. Trimming took off 0 bases at V and 8 bases at J, with 12 bases between the two ends.

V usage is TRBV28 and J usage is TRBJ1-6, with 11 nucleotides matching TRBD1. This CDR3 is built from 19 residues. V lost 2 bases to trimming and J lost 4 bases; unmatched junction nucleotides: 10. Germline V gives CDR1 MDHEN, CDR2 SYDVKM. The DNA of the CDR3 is TGTGCCAGCAGTTTACGGCGGGGAGGACAGGGGGCTTATAATTCACCCCTCCACTTT. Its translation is CASSLRRGGQGAYNSPLHF.

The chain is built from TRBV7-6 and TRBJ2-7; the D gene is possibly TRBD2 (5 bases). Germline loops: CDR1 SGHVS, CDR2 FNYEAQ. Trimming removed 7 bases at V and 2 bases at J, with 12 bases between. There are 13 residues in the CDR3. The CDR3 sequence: CASTPLAPYEQYF. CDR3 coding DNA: TGTGCCAGCACCCCTCTAGCTCCCTACGAGCAGTACTTC.

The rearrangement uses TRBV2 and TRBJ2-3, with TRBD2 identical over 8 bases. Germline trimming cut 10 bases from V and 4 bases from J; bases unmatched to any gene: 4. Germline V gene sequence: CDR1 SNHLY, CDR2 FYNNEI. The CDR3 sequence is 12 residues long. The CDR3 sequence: CATSGSPDTQYF. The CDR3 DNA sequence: TGTGCCACAAGCGGGAGCCCAGATACGCAGTATTTT.

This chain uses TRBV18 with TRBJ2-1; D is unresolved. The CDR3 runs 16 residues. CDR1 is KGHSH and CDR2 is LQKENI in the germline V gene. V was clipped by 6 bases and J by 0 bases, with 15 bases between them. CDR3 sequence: CASSVSGGFSYNEQFF. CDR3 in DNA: TGTGCCAGCTCCGTGAGTGGCGGCTTCTCCTACAATGAGCAGTTCTTC.